This entry concerns a single T cell receptor beta chain. This entry comes from a study of shared clonotypes between healthy human individuals. The assay was immunoSEQ multiplex PCR, and TCRdb's table has in-frame clones only and misses some. The data hold over a million clones, with about 77% observed a single time. Per the germline V gene, CDR1 is SEHNR and CDR2 is FQNEAQ (reference sequence). Deletions cut 5 bases from V and 6 bases from J, with 14 bases between. The CDR3 sequence is 13 residues long. This sequence joins TRBV7-9 and TRBJ2-7; tentative D call: TRBD2 (5 bases). The sample was memory CD4+ T cells sorted from blood. The subset is: CD45RA-negative fraction. The TCR was taken from a man younger than 30 in good health. The CDR3 loop reads CASSGRTLGEQYF. The CDR3 bases are TGTGCCAGCAGCGGGAGAACCTTGGGCGAGCAGTACTTC.